Following are 5 T cell receptor beta chains from one sample sequenced in a study of identical twins. In TCRdb, the 5' RACE reads were re-called with MiXCR into one record per CDR3 protein. The top ten clones hold about 9.1% of a sample with 300,000 to 400,000 distinct CDR3 sequences, 9% to 10% of them seen once. Material for sequencing was naive T cells sorted from blood. The receptors stem from a woman in her forties or fifties in good health.

This clonotype was seen a few times. V gene TRBV20-1 combines with J gene TRBJ2-3; D possibly corresponds to TRBD2 (6 bases). The CDR3 has 17 residues. Between the trimmed V and J ends, which lost 3 bases and 2 bases, there was a span of 21 bases. Germline lookup yields CDR1 DFQATT and CDR2 SNEGSKA (reference sequence). The CDR3: CSARRRARAGITDTQYF. The DNA of the CDR3 is TGCAGTGCTAGGAGGAGGGCCAGAGCAGGGATCACAGATACGCAGTATTTT.

Many counts were recorded for this clonotype. The genes are TRBV20-1 and TRBJ2-1; D tentatively fits TRBD1 or TRBD2 (5 bases each). This CDR3 comprises 13 residues. V gave up 7 bases and J gave up 4 bases, with 14 bases separating them. In germline, CDR1 is DFQATT, CDR2 SNEGSKA (reference sequence). CDR3 in amino acids: CSGGPSRYNEQFF. DNA for the CDR3: TGCAGTGGGGGACCGAGCCGGTACAATGAGCAGTTCTTC.

This clonotype was found many times. This chain uses TRBV24-1 with TRBJ1-2, with D possibly TRBD1 on 5 matching bases. Per germline, CDR1 KGHDR and CDR2 SFDVKD. With 4 bases removed from V and 4 bases from J, the gap between germline ends came to 12 bases. The CDR3 length is 14 residues. CDR3 in DNA: TGTGCCACCAGTGACCGAGGGACTGGCTATGGCTACACCTTC. It is translated as CATSDRGTGYGYTF.

The rearrangement links TRBV4-2 to TRBJ2-3; D possibly corresponds to TRBD2 (6 bases). This CDR3 comprises 17 residues. Germline V lookup: CDR1 LGHNA, CDR2 YNFKEQ. V was trimmed by 0 bases and J by 0 bases, leaving 13 bases between them. The CDR3 DNA is TGTGCCAGCAGCCAAGATTCCGCCAGCGGGAGCACAGATACGCAGTATTTT. Protein product: CASSQDSASGSTDTQYF.

This clonotype was counted between two and nine times. The chain is built from TRBV20-1 and TRBJ2-3, with 7 bases matching TRBD2. This CDR3 has 19 residues. The germline V gene has CDR1 DFQATT and CDR2 SNEGSKA (reference sequence). After removal of 0 bases from V and 5 bases from J, the junction contained 20 bases not matched to a gene. The CDR3 region has the DNA TGCAGTGCTAGAGATCAGGGAGGGAGGGCTAGCGGAAAAAAAGATACGCAGTATTTT. It translates to CSARDQGGRASGKKDTQYF.